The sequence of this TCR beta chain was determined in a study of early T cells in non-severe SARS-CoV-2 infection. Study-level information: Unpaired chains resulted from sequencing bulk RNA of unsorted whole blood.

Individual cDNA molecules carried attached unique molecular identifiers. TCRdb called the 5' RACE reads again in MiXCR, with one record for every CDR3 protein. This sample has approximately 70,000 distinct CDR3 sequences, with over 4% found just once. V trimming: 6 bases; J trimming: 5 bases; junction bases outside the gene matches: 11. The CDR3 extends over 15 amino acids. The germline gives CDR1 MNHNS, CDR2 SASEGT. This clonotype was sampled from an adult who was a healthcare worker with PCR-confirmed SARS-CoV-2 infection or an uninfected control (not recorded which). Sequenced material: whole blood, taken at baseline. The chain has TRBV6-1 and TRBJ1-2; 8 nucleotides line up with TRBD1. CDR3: CASSRTGNSLYGYTF. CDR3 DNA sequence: TGTGCCAGCAGCCGGACAGGGAACTCTTTGTATGGCTACACCTTC.